This entry is about one TCR beta chain. Enrollment of patients from Seattle took place during active infection, with longitudinal follow-up. The data are from a study of blood T cell repertoires in COVID-19. On the study more broadly: Sites in the United States, Italy and Spain provided acute and convalescent COVID-19 samples. PBMCs, B-cell-depleted T cells, or T cells were the source of the cDNA or gDNA that made up the material.

CDR1 is SQVTM, CDR2 ANQGSEA, per germline. Trimming pared 0 bases from V and 8 bases from J, leaving 16 bases between. The CDR3 sequence is 14 residues long. Original methodology: Reference gene primer amplification yielded estimated nucleated cell counts. Generated by immunoSEQ multiplex PCR, the TCRdb table keeps only in-frame clones and is missing some. The V and J calls and clone size are taken from that table; D and trimming were inferred from the DNA. The sample records just over 150,000 clones, approximately 79% being singletons. The chain combines TRBV29-1 with TRBJ1-2; the D gene is possibly TRBD1 (5 bases). Sequences were obtained from peripheral blood. The TCR was taken from a woman aged 40 to 50 with COVID-19, enrolled during active disease. CDR3 residues: CSVEDSRQGRGYTF. The CDR3 DNA sequence: TGCAGCGTTGAAGATTCCCGGCAGGGTAGGGGCTACACCTTC.